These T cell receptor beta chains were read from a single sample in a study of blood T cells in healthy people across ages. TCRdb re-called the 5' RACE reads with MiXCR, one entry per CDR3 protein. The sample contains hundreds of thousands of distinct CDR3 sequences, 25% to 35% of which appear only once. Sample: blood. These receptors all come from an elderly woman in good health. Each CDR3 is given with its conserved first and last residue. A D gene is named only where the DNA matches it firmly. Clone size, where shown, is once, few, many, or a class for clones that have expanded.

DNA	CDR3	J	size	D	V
TGTGCCAGCAGCTTAGCGGGGGGGCCGTCCGAGCAGTACTTC	CASSLAGGPSEQYF	TRBJ2-7	-	-	TRBV7-9
TGTGCCATCAGTGAGGGTCAGAACACAGATACGCAGTATTTT	CAISEGQNTDTQYF	TRBJ2-3	many	-	TRBV10-3
TGTGCCAGCAGCCGGACTAGCGGGGGGGGTGAGACCCAGTACTTC	CASSRTSGGGETQYF	TRBJ2-5	many	TRBD2	TRBV2
TGTGCCAGCAGTCTCACGACAGGGGGAAGTCGGACTGAAGCTTTCTTT	CASSLTTGGSRTEAFF	TRBJ1-1	-	TRBD1	TRBV6-2/TRBV6-3
TGCGCCAGTCTCCGGGACAGGGGGCGCCGGGATACGCAGTATTTT	CASLRDRGRRDTQYF	TRBJ2-3	many	TRBD1	TRBV5-1
TGTGCCAGCAGTGAAGGATCCCTCTACGAGCAGTACTTC	CASSEGSLYEQYF	TRBJ2-7	many	-	TRBV25-1
TGTGCCAGCAGCTCCGGGCTAAATCAGCCCCAGCATTTT	CASSSGLNQPQHF	TRBJ1-5	many	-	TRBV6-2/TRBV6-3
TGTGCCAGCAGCCCTTTTCCCCAGTTCGCCGCATACAATGAGCAGTTCTTC	CASSPFPQFAAYNEQFF	TRBJ2-1	many	-	TRBV7-9
TGTGCCAGCAGTTACTCCCCGGAACTGAACTATGGCTGCACCTTC	CASSYSPELNYGCTF	TRBJ1-2	few	-	TRBV6-6
TGTGCCAGCAGTTTAGTGGGGTATGGCTACACCTTC	CASSLVGYGYTF	TRBJ1-2	many	-	TRBV12-3/TRBV12-4
TGTGCCAGCAGTCCACCCGGGGCATGGACTGAAGCTTTCTTT	CASSPPGAWTEAFF	TRBJ1-1	few	-	TRBV3-1
TGCAGTGCTGCATACACTAGCGGGGGAGTATTGGGGGAGTACTTC	CSAAYTSGGVLGEYF	TRBJ2-7	-	TRBD2	TRBV20-1
TGTGCCTGGAGTTCCGACAGGGGAGAGACCCAGTACTTC	CAWSSDRGETQYF	TRBJ2-5	-	TRBD1	TRBV30
TGCAGCGCTAGCGGGGGGGGGACAGATACGCAGTATTTT	CSASGGGTDTQYF	TRBJ2-3	many	TRBD2	TRBV29-1
TGCGCCAGCAGCACCGGGACAGGGGAATGGGCCATGAACACTGAAGCTTTCTTT	CASSTGTGEWAMNTEAFF	TRBJ1-1	many	TRBD1	TRBV5-1
TGTGCCAGCAGTAGAGGAGGGGTGCAGGCCAACTATGGCTACACCTTC	CASSRGGVQANYGYTF	TRBJ1-2	-	-	TRBV27
TGTGCCAGCAGTGAAGCACGGGGCAGGGGTCAATACAATGAGCAGTACTTC	CASSEARGRGQYNEQYF	TRBJ2-7	few	-	TRBV2
TGTGCCAGCAGTCGACAGGGTAACTATGCCTACACCTTC	CASSRQGNYAYTF	TRBJ1-2	-	TRBD1	TRBV6-6
TGCAGTGGGAGAGACGGGGGGCCAGGGAATGAGCAGTTCTTC	CSGRDGGPGNEQFF	TRBJ2-1	many	-	TRBV20-1
TGTGCCAGCAGCACCTTCCGGGTCCGAACCCAAGAGACCCAGTACTTC	CASSTFRVRTQETQYF	TRBJ2-5	many	-	TRBV7-9
TGCGCCAGCAGCTACCTTACATCGACAGATACGCAGTATTTT	CASSYLTSTDTQYF	TRBJ2-3	many	-	TRBV5-1
TGTGCCTGGAGTGCTGGACATCTCTCTGGGGCCAACGTCCTGACTTTC	CAWSAGHLSGANVLTF	TRBJ2-6	few	-	TRBV30
TGTGCCAGCAGCTTAGCGCACACCCCCTACGAGCAGTACTTC	CASSLAHTPYEQYF	TRBJ2-7	many	-	TRBV7-8
TGCAGTGCTACAGCCCCCGGACAGGTTACTCAGCCCCAGCATTTT	CSATAPGQVTQPQHF	TRBJ1-5	many	TRBD1	TRBV20-1
TGTGCCAGCAGCTTAGGTCGAGCGGAGACCCAGTACTTC	CASSLGRAETQYF	TRBJ2-5	many	-	TRBV7-6
TGCAGTGCCCTGGGGGGTGGACAGACCCAGTACTTC	CSALGGGQTQYF	TRBJ2-5	many	-	TRBV20-1
TGTGCCAGCAGCTCCGGGGCATTTCGGAATCAGCCCCAGCATTTT	CASSSGAFRNQPQHF	TRBJ1-5	once	-	TRBV7-2
TGCAGTGCTAGAGCGGATAGCGGGGGGTCATTTCTTTCGGAGACGCAGTATTTT	CSARADSGGSFLSETQYF	TRBJ2-3	many	TRBD2	TRBV20-1
TGTGCCTGGAGTGAGCAGACCACCTACGAGCAGTACTTC	CAWSEQTTYEQYF	TRBJ2-7	few	-	TRBV30
TGTGCCATCAGTGAGCAGGGGCGGGGAGACTACAATGAGCAGTTCTTC	CAISEQGRGDYNEQFF	TRBJ2-1	many	-	TRBV10-3
TGTGCCAGCAGCCCAGTAGCGAGAGGGGATGTCAAAAACATTCAGTACTTC	CASSPVARGDVKNIQYF	TRBJ2-4	-	-	TRBV7-2
TGTGCCTGCAGGATCGGGGTTTACAATGAGCAGTACTTC	CACRIGVYNEQYF	TRBJ2-4	-	-	TRBV2
TGTGCTGCGGGGGGCCAAATCTACGAGCAGTACTTC	CAAGGQIYEQYF	TRBJ2-7	-	TRBD2	TRBV7-9
TGTGCCAGCAGCGTAGGAACGGGGGGGGCCAACTACAATGAGCAGTTCTTC	CASSVGTGGANYNEQFF	TRBJ2-1	many	TRBD2	TRBV9
TGTGCCAGCAGCTTACGGGTTAACCCAGATACGCAGTATTTT	CASSLRVNPDTQYF	TRBJ2-3	-	-	TRBV7-9
TGCAGCGTTTACCCAAGGCCAGTTATGAACACTGAAGCTTTCTTT	CSVYPRPVMNTEAFF	TRBJ1-1	many	-	TRBV29-1
TGCAGTGCTAGAGGAGGGACAGGGGAGGAAAAACTGTTTTTT	CSARGGTGEEKLFF	TRBJ1-4	few	TRBD1	TRBV20-1
TGTGCCTGGAGTGTAACGCAGGAGACCCAGTACTTC	CAWSVTQETQYF	TRBJ2-5	many	-	TRBV30
TGCAGTGCTAGGCCCGGCGGGGGGGCCAGCATTCAGTACTTC	CSARPGGGASIQYF	TRBJ2-4	-	TRBD2	TRBV20-1
TGTGCCAGCAGACTACCGGGACAGGGTAGCAATCAGCCCCAGCATTTT	CASRLPGQGSNQPQHF	TRBJ1-5	-	TRBD1	TRBV28
TGTGCCAGCAGCCAAAGGAAGTGGGGGACAGGTACCTCCTACGAGCAGTACTTC	CASSQRKWGTGTSYEQYF	TRBJ2-7	-	TRBD1	TRBV3-1
TGTGCCAGCAGCTTAGTACCGATACTTAACACCGGGGAGCGGTTTTTT	CASSLVPILNTGERFF	TRBJ2-2	-	-	TRBV7-6
TGTGCCAGCAGCTTATGGGAGGGTAGCTCCTACGAGCAGTACTTC	CASSLWEGSSYEQYF	TRBJ2-7	few	TRBD2	TRBV7-2
-	CASSPPVGGGANVLAF	TRBJ2-6	few	-	TRBV6-1
TGCAATGCTAGAGATAGGGGACAGGTGTCTGTGAGGAACAGCAATCAGCCCCAGCATTTT	CNARDRGQVSVRNSNQPQHF	TRBJ1-5	-	TRBD1	TRBV20-1
TGTGCCTGGAGGGCCGCCTATGGCTACACCTTC	CAWRAAYGYTF	TRBJ1-2	once	-	TRBV30
TGCAGTGCTCGGAATGCAGTAGCCAAAAACATTCAGTACTTC	CSARNAVAKNIQYF	TRBJ2-4	few	-	TRBV20-1
TGTGCCAGCAGCCAAGACCCGGGACTAGCGGGGGGGTTTGGGAATACGCAGTATTTT	CASSQDPGLAGGFGNTQYF	TRBJ2-3	many	TRBD2	TRBV4-2
TGTGCCAGCAGCCCCGTCGACAGATCCTACGAGCAGTACTTC	CASSPVDRSYEQYF	TRBJ2-7	once	-	TRBV7-9
TGCGCCAGCAGCTTTACAGGGGGCGCCTACAATGAGCAGTACTTC	CASSFTGGAYNEQYF	TRBJ2-7	once	TRBD1	TRBV5-1
TGTGCCAGCAGCATGACAGGGATCTATGGCTACACCTTC	CASSMTGIYGYTF	TRBJ1-2	many	TRBD1	TRBV7-2